This record concerns one TCR beta chain sequence. Its binding antigen is unknown. One base away there is no much larger clone; base qualities are not given. The trial excluded patients who had a history of autoimmune disease or were on systemic immunosuppression. Peripheral blood for TCR sequencing was drawn from every dose cohort at baseline, at cycle 4 day 1 and at cycle 7 day 1. Samples were obtained from an open-label, multicenter, first-in-human phase I dose-escalation trial of ivuxolimab. Adults with locally advanced or metastatic melanoma, renal cell, hepatocellular, or head and neck squamous cell carcinoma were enrolled in the trial. Before TCR sequencing, CD4+ T cells and CD8+ T cells were sorted from peripheral blood as separate populations. To sequence the TCRbeta CDR3 region, genomic DNA was isolated from the sorted cells. The immunoSEQ Assay was used to sequence the TCRbeta CDR3 regions. TCRdb stores this immuneACCESS table with in-frame sequences only. Part of the clones is absent; in the studies checked, under half of the shortfall reflects unresolved V genes, and no reason is known for the rest. Present in this sample are more than 45,000 clones, 82% of which were seen just once. The leading ten clones occupy under 4.5% of the sample.

The record originates from a study of OX40 agonist ivuxolimab in advanced cancers. General notes on the study: Ivuxolimab was a fully human IgG2 agonistic monoclonal antibody targeting the costimulatory receptor OX40 (CD134). Intravenous ivuxolimab was administered to patients every 2 weeks at six dose levels: 0.01, 0.1, 0.3, 1.5, 3 and 10 mg/kg. Among the roughly 52 dose-escalation patients, about 20 had hepatocellular carcinoma, about 15 melanoma, 9 renal cell carcinoma and 9 head and neck cancer. In the dose-escalation cohort, 82.7% of patients were male, and the mean age was approximately 64 years, with a range of roughly 20 to 79. Prior anti-PD-1, anti-PD-L1 or anti-CTLA-4 therapy was permitted, and checkpoint inhibitors had been received by 40% to 50% of dose-escalation patients. Partial responses occurred in three dose-escalation patients: two with cutaneous melanoma and one with hepatocellular carcinoma. Peripheral TCRbeta sequencing aimed to test whether ivuxolimab altered TCR sequence diversity and caused clonal T-cell expansion. The paper covers the monotherapy dose-escalation part of the phase I ivuxolimab trial, which included N = 52 patients. Points the paper makes about the study in general: After ivuxolimab, more expanded clones were found on average in CD8+ T cells than in CD4+ T cells. Low levels of normalized T-cell clonal expansion were also seen in some patients who did not respond. The antigen specificity of the clonally expanded peripheral T cells was not determined. In the 0.1-3.0 mg/kg groups, partial responders had among the lowest normalized peripheral clonal expansion, particularly in CD8+ T cells. Clonal expansion of both CD4+ and CD8+ blood T cells was observed from baseline to week 6 at doses 0.1 to 3.0 mg/kg.

Per the germline V gene, MNHEY is the CDR1 and SVGAGI is the CDR2. V gives up 4 bases and J gives up 12 bases, and the segment between their germline ends measures 13 bases. The CDR3 runs 13 residues from the cysteine to the phenylalanine. Just the 39-base CDR3 DNA is kept, in frame starting at base 1. This specimen was CD4+ or CD8+ T cells sorted from blood, taken in a trial of the OX40 agonist ivuxolimab. The receptor was isolated from an adult with an advanced solid tumor such as melanoma, head and neck, liver or kidney cancer. The V gene is TRBV6-5 and the J gene is TRBJ1-6; the D gene assignment is ambiguous. The nucleotides are TGTGCCAGCAGTTTATCCCCTTTCGGACCCCTCCACTTT. This sequence encodes CASSLSPFGPLHF.